These 27 T cell receptor beta chains originate from one sample sequenced in a study of blood T cell repertoires in COVID-19. Libraries were prepared by immunoSEQ multiplex PCR; TCRdb keeps only in-frame clonotypes and omits some of them. This table has tens of thousands of clones, roughly 91% appearing once. Input material: peripheral blood. The receptors originated from a human donor in a cohort sampled during active COVID-19.

The chain combines TRBV23-1 with TRBJ1-1; D uncertain. TRBV23-1 is noted as an ORF with a role that remains uncertain. V lost 0 bases, J lost 5 bases, and 25 bases lay in between. The CDR3 covers 19 residues. CDR3 loop: CASSQSAQARYLTKTEAFF. CDR3 nucleotides: TGCGCCAGCAGTCAATCGGCGCAGGCAAGATACCTCACGAAGACTGAAGCTTTCTTT.

The chain has TRBV4-1 and TRBJ2-7; the match to TRBD2 covers 16 bases. The V and J ends lost 3 bases and 1 base, in that order; junction bases with no gene match: 9. Germline V gives CDR1 MGHRA, CDR2 YSYEKL. The CDR3 covers 19 residues. Here the CDR3 DNA reads TGCGCCAGCAGCCACCCGGGACTAGCGGGGGGGCCCAATTCCTACGAGCAGTACTTC. Protein sequence: CASSHPGLAGGPNSYEQYF.

This chain joins TRBV12-5 and TRBJ2-3; D gene uncertain. The germline CDR1 and CDR2 sequences are LGHNT and FRNRAP. The CDR3 contains 13 residues. Trimming removed 2 bases from V and 1 base from J, with 4 bases in between. The CDR3, as DNA: TGTGCTAGTGGTTTGTCCGGCACAGATACGCAGTATTTT. Its protein product is CASGLSGTDTQYF.

The chain combines TRBV7-9 with TRBJ1-2, with D perhaps TRBD1 (6 bases). CDR3 length: 14 amino acids. V was cut by 2 bases and J by 6 bases, with 13 bases left in between. The germline V gene has CDR1 SEHNR and CDR2 FQNEAQ (reference sequence). CDR3 nucleotide sequence: TGTGCCAGCAGCTTACAACAGGGCATTGATGGCTACACCTTC. Translating it yields CASSLQQGIDGYTF.

The gene calls are TRBV18 and TRBJ1-6; D is unclear. The CDR3 totals 14 residues. The germline CDR1 and CDR2 sequences are KGHSH and LQKENI. Trimming pared 3 bases from V and 2 bases from J, leaving 5 bases between. In nucleotides, the CDR3 is TGTGCCAGCTCACCGGGCCCCTATAATTCACCCCTCCACTTT. Translated, it gives CASSPGPYNSPLHF.

V is TRBV5-1 and J is TRBJ2-7; D not resolved. The CDR3 runs 11 residues. V lost 4 bases, J lost 5 bases, and 7 bases lay in between. Germline values: CDR1 SGHRS, CDR2 YFSETQ. The CDR3: CASSQNHEQYF. Written as DNA, the CDR3 is TGCGCCAGCAGCCAGAACCACGAGCAGTACTTC.

The chain joins TRBV12-3 or TRBV12-4 to TRBJ1-2; unclear D gene. V was cut by 3 bases and J by 7 bases, with 12 bases left in between. This CDR3 has 13 residues. The CDR3 region is CASSLSGVSGYTF. DNA of the CDR3: TGTGCCAGCAGTTTGAGCGGGGTGTCTGGCTACACCTTC.

The chain employs TRBV28 and TRBJ2-7, with D perhaps TRBD1 (5 bases). The CDR3 consists of 15 residues. Between the trimmed V and J ends, which lost 7 bases and 1 base, there was a span of 17 bases. Germline CDR1 MDHEN, CDR2 SYDVKM. The CDR3 DNA reads as TGTGCCAGCACCATCTCTAGAAGGGGATCCTACGAGCAGTACTTC. Protein sequence: CASTISRRGSYEQYF.

The chain combines TRBV28 with TRBJ2-2; the match to TRBD2 covers 9 bases. The CDR3 extends over 16 amino acids. Germline V gene sequence: CDR1 MDHEN, CDR2 SYDVKM. Losses at the gene ends were 4 bases for V and 3 bases for J; bases not matched to a gene: 6. The CDR3 is CASSYGTSLDTGELFF. For the CDR3, the DNA is TGTGCCAGCAGTTATGGGACTAGCCTCGACACCGGGGAGCTGTTTTTT.

This chain joins TRBV19 and TRBJ1-3; 8 bases fit TRBD1. The J segment lost 4 bases and the V segment lost 5 bases, leaving 7 bases of the junction unmatched. The CDR3 is 15 residues long. Germline CDR1 and CDR2: LNHDA and SQIVND (reference sequence). CDR3 coding DNA: TGTGCCAGTAGTCTCCGGGACAGGTCAGGAAACACCATATATTTT. Amino acids: CASSLRDRSGNTIYF. Full variable domain (remainder filled in from reference TRBV19 and TRBJ1-3): DGGITQSPKYLFRKEGQNVTLSCEQNLNHDAMYWYRQDPGQGLRLIYYSQIVNDFQKGDIAEGYSVSREKKESFPLTVTSAQKNPTAFYLCASSLRDRSGNTIYFGEGSWLTVV.

The chain uses TRBV19 and TRBJ1-5; 10 nucleotides line up with TRBD1. The germline V gene encodes CDR1 LNHDA and CDR2 SQIVND (reference sequence). The trim removed 3 bases at V and 3 bases at J, leaving 5 bases unmatched. The CDR3 totals 16 residues. The CDR3 DNA reads TGTGCCAGTAGTATGTGGGACAGGGGTGACAATCAGCCCCAGCATTTT. Translated, it gives CASSMWDRGDNQPQHF.

V is TRBV5-1 and J is TRBJ1-1; the D gene is possibly TRBD1 (6 bases). In germline, CDR1 is SGHRS, CDR2 YFSETQ. This CDR3 comprises 13 residues. Trimming removed 0 bases from V and 7 bases from J, with 10 bases in between. The CDR3 is CASSLETGIEAFF. DNA of the CDR3: TGCGCCAGCAGCTTGGAAACAGGGATTGAAGCTTTCTTT. The entire variable domain, with the rest obtained from reference TRBV5-1 and TRBJ1-1, is as follows: KAGVTQTPRYLIKTRGQQVTLSCSPISGHRSVSWYQQTPGQGLQFLFEYFSETQRNKGNFPGRFSGRQFSNSRSEMNVSTLELGDSALYLCASSLETGIEAFFGQGTRLTVV.

This chain connects TRBV27 to TRBJ2-5; the match to TRBD2 covers 8 bases. CDR1 and CDR2 from the germline V gene are MNHEY and SMNVEV (reference sequence). The trim removed 4 bases at V and 5 bases at J, leaving 6 bases unmatched. The CDR3 has 14 amino acids. In DNA, the CDR3 is TGTGCCAGCAGTTCCGGACTAGCCTGGGAGACCCAGTACTTC. This gives the protein CASSSGLAWETQYF.

Written as DNA, the CDR3 is TGCGCCAGCAGCTGGGAGGGGAGACTGGCCAAAAACATTCAGTACTTC. As protein: CASSWEGRLAKNIQYF. The J gene is TRBJ2-4, the V gene TRBV5-1; 7 nucleotides match TRBD2. This CDR3 is built from 16 residues. CDR1 is SGHRS, CDR2 YFSETQ, per germline. With 3 bases clipped from V and 1 base from J, the junction kept 7 bases outside the gene matches.

The V and J genes are TRBV7-6 and TRBJ2-7; 8 bases fit TRBD1. The CDR3 consists of 16 residues. Trimming cost V 5 bases and J 0 bases; bases outside gene matches: 9. Looked up from germline, CDR1 is SGHVS and CDR2 is FNYEAQ. The CDR3, as DNA: TGTGCCAGCAGCCCCCAACGGACAGGGAGCTCCTACGAGCAGTACTTC. Protein product: CASSPQRTGSSYEQYF.

J is TRBJ1-1 and V is TRBV9; D remains unclear. This CDR3 comprises 15 residues. V lost 0 bases and J 0 bases, leaving 9 bases between the germline ends. Germline-derived CDR1 and CDR2 are SGDLS and YYNGEE. CDR3 residues: CASSVGGPMNTEAFF. CDR3 nucleotide sequence: TGTGCCAGCAGCGTAGGAGGGCCCATGAACACTGAAGCTTTCTTT.

V gene TRBV27 combines with J gene TRBJ1-4, with a tentative D call TRBD1 (5 bases). V was clipped by 5 bases and J by 4 bases, with 11 bases between them. Germline CDR1 is MNHEY and CDR2 is SMNVEV (reference sequence). CDR3 length: 14 amino acids. The DNA of the CDR3 is TGTGCCAGCAGTCCCCGACAGAGTAATGAAAAACTGTTTTTT. It translates to CASSPRQSNEKLFF.

The CDR3 sequence: CASGQGAFGYTF. In DNA form, the CDR3 reads TGTGCCAGCGGACAGGGGGCGTTTGGCTACACCTTC. The rearrangement uses TRBV21-1 and TRBJ1-2; no DNA check was done on the table's D call, TRBD1. TRBV21-1 is given as a pseudogene. The CDR3 contains 12 residues.

The rearrangement uses TRBV28 and TRBJ1-5; D ambiguous. Between the trimmed V and J ends, which lost 6 bases and 0 bases, there was a span of 6 bases. The CDR3 runs 13 residues. The germline V gene encodes CDR1 MDHEN and CDR2 SYDVKM. CDR3 residues: CASSPYSNQPQHF. The CDR3 DNA reads TGTGCCAGCAGCCCCTATAGCAATCAGCCCCAGCATTTT.

V usage is TRBV5-1 and J usage is TRBJ2-3; 7 positions agree with TRBD2. V was clipped by 0 bases and J by 1 base; unmatched bases: 5. The CDR3 contains 16 residues. Germline values: CDR1 SGHRS, CDR2 YFSETQ. The CDR3 DNA follows: TGCGCCAGCAGCTTGGCCAGCCTAGCGGGCACAGATACGCAGTATTTT. Translation: CASSLASLAGTDTQYF. Using reference TRBV5-1 and TRBJ2-3 for the parts outside the CDR3, the full variable domain is KAGVTQTPRYLIKTRGQQVTLSCSPISGHRSVSWYQQTPGQGLQFLFEYFSETQRNKGNFPGRFSGRQFSNSRSEMNVSTLELGDSALYLCASSLASLAGTDTQYFGPGTRLTVL.

The chain is built from TRBV11-2 and TRBJ2-3; D call uncertain. V was pared by 7 bases and J by 5 bases, with 19 bases between. This CDR3 region has 15 residues. Germline V CDR1 and CDR2: SGHAT, FQNNGV. The CDR3 region is CASTVTRSWRDTQYF. The CDR3 DNA follows: TGTGCCAGCACCGTAACCCGGAGCTGGCGAGATACGCAGTATTTT.

This chain uses TRBV4-3 with TRBJ2-1; 7 bases line up with TRBD1. The junction had 4 bases not matched to a gene; V was cut back by 4 bases and J by 7 bases. In germline, CDR1 is LGHNA, CDR2 YSLEER. This CDR3 spans 13 amino acids. CDR3 nucleotide sequence: TGCGCCAGCAGCCGTAACAGGGGTAATGAGCAGTTCTTC. This encodes CASSRNRGNEQFF.

This rearrangement joins TRBV7-8 to TRBJ1-5, with 9 nucleotides matching TRBD1. Germline lookup yields CDR1 SGHVS and CDR2 FQNEAQ. This CDR3 has 16 amino acids. V was clipped by 5 bases and J by 3 bases; unmatched bases: 8. The CDR3 sequence: CASSHRGPEPNQPQHF. In DNA, the CDR3 is TGTGCCAGCAGCCACAGGGGGCCCGAACCCAATCAGCCCCAGCATTTT. Complete variable domain (other parts from reference TRBV7-8 and TRBJ1-5): GAGVSQSPRYKVAKRGQDVALRCDPISGHVSLFWYQQALGQGPEFLTYFQNEAQLDKSGLPSDRFFAERPEGSVSTLKIQRTQQEDSAVYLCASSHRGPEPNQPQHFGDGTRLSIL.

The genes are TRBV4-3 and TRBJ2-3; 8 bases are a match to TRBD2. V trimming: 1 base; J trimming: 1 base; junction bases outside the gene matches: 13. In germline, CDR1 is LGHNA, CDR2 YSLEER. This CDR3 is built from 19 residues. The CDR3 coding sequence is TGCGCCAGCAGCCAAGGGGTGATAAAAACTAGCGGCCGCACAGATACGCAGTATTTT. This encodes CASSQGVIKTSGRTDTQYF.

V and J are TRBV27 and TRBJ1-1; tentative D call: TRBD1 (6 bases). This CDR3 comprises 14 residues. From germline, CDR1 is MNHEY and CDR2 SMNVEV (reference sequence). V was trimmed by 1 base and J by 2 bases, leaving 8 bases between them. The CDR3 DNA sequence: TGTGCCAGCAGTTTATTAGGGACAAACACTGAAGCTTTCTTT. Its protein product is CASSLLGTNTEAFF.

The V gene is TRBV29-1, the J gene TRBJ1-5; D uncertain. This CDR3 has 14 amino acids. Germline V gives CDR1 SQVTM, CDR2 ANQGSEA. Trimming pared 4 bases from V and 5 bases from J, leaving 15 bases between. This chain's CDR3 is CSVADQSPDQPQHF. The DNA of the CDR3 is TGCAGCGTTGCTGATCAGTCCCCCGATCAGCCCCAGCATTTT.

The genes are TRBV3-1 (or the pseudogene TRBV3-2) and TRBJ2-5, with D perhaps matching TRBD1 (5 bases). Trimming stripped 0 bases from V and 5 bases from J, with 19 bases between. Germline CDR1 and CDR2: LGHDT and YNNKEL (reference sequence). The CDR3 is 17 amino acids. CDR3 sequence reads: CASSQDKYRAGQETQYF. The CDR3 DNA follows: TGTGCCAGCAGCCAAGATAAATATCGTGCAGGGCAGGAGACCCAGTACTTC.